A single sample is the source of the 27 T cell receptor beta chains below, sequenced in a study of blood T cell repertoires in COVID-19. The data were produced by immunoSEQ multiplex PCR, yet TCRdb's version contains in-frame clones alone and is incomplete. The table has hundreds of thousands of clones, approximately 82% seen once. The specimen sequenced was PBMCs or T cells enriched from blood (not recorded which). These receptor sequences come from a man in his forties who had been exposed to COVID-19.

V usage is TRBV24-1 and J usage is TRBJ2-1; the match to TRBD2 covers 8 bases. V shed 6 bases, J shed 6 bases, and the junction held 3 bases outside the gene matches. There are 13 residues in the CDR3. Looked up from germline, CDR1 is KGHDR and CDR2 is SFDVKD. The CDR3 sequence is CATSRAGVNEQFF. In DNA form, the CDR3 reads TGTGCCACCAGTCGAGCGGGAGTCAATGAGCAGTTCTTC.

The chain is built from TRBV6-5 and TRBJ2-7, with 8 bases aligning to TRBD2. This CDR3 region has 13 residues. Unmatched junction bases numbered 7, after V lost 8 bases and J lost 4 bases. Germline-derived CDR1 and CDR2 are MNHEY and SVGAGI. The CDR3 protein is CASRLARLYEQYF. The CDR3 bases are TGTGCCAGCCGACTAGCGAGGTTGTACGAGCAGTACTTC.

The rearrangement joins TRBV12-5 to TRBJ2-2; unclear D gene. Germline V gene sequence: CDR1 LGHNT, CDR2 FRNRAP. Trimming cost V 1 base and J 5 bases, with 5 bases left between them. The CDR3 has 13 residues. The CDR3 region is CASGLGPTGELFF. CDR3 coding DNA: TGTGCTAGTGGTTTGGGGCCGACCGGGGAGCTGTTTTTT.

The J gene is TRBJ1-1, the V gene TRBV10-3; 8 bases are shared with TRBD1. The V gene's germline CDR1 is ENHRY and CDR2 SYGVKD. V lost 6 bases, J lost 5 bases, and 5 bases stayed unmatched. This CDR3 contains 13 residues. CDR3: CAIRDREVTEAFF. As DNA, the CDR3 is TGTGCCATCAGGGACAGGGAGGTAACTGAAGCTTTCTTT.

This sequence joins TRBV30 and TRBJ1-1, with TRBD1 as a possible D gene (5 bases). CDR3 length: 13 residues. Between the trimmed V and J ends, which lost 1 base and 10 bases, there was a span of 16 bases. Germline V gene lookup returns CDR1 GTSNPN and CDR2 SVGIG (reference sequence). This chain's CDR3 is CAWSATRRQGAFF. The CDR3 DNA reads TGTGCCTGGAGTGCAACAAGACGTCAGGGAGCTTTCTTT.

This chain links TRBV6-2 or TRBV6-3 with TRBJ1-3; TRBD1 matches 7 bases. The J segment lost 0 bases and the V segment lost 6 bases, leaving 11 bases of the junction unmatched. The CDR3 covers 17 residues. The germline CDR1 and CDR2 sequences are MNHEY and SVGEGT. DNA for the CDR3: TGTGCCAGCAGCCCTACCTTGACAGGGATCTCTGGAAACACCATATATTTT. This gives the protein CASSPTLTGISGNTIYF.

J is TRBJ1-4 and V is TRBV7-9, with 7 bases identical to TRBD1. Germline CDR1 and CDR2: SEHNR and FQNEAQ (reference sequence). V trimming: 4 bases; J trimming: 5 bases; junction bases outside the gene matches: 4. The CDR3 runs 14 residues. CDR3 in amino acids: CASSSGQWNEKLFF. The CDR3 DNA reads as TGTGCCAGCAGCTCGGGACAGTGGAATGAAAAACTGTTTTTT.

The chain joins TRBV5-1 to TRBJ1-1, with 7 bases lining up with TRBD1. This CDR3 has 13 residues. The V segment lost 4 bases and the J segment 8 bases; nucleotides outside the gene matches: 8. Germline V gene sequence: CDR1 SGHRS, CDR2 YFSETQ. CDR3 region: CASSPGDSLEAFF. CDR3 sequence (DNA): TGCGCCAGCAGCCCCGGGGACAGCCTAGAAGCTTTCTTT.

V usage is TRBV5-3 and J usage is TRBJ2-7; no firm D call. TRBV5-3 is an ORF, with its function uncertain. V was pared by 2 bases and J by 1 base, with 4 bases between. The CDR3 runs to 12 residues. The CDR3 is CARSLLSYEQYF. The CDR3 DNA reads TGTGCCAGAAGCTTACTATCCTACGAGCAGTACTTC.

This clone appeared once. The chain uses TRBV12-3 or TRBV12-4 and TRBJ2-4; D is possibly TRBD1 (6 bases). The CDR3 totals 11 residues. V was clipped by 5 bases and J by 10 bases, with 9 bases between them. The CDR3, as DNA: TGTGCCAGCAGTCTTCAGGGGATTCAGTACTTC. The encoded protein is CASSLQGIQYF.

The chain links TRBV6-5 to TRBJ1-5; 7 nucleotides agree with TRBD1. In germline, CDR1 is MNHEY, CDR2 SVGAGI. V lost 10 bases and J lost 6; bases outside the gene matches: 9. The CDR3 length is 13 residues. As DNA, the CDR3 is TGTGCCACCGTCCAAGGGGGCCTTCAGCCCCAGCATTTT. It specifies CATVQGGLQPQHF.

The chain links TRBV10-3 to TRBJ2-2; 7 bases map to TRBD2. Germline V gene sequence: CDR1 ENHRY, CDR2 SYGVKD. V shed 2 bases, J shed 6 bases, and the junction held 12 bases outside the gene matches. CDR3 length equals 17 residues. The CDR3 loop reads CAISETLRGRGAGELFF. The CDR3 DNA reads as TGTGCCATCAGTGAGACCTTGAGAGGGAGGGGAGCCGGGGAGCTGTTTTTT.

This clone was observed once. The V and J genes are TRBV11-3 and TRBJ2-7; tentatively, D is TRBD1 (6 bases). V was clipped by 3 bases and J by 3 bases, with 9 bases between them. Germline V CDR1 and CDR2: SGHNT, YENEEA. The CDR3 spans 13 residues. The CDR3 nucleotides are TGTGCCAGCAGCTTCGGACAGATCTACGAGCAGTACTTC. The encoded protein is CASSFGQIYEQYF.

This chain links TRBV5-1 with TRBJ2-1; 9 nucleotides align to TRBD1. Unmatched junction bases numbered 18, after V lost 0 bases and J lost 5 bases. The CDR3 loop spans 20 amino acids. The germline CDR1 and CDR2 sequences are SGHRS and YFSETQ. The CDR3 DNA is TGCGCCAGCAGCTTGGGACTCCCGGGACAGGGTCCAGGTTCTAACAATGAGCAGTTCTTC. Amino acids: CASSLGLPGQGPGSNNEQFF.

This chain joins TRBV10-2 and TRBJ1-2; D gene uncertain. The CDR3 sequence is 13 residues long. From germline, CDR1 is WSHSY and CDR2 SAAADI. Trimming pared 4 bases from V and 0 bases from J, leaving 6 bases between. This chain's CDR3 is CASSAGANYGYTF. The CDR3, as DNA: TGCGCCAGCAGTGCCGGGGCTAACTATGGCTACACCTTC.

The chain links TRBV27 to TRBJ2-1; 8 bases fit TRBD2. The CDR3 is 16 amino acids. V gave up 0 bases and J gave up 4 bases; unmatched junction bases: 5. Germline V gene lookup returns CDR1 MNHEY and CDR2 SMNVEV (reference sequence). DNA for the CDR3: TGTGCCAGCAGTTTATCCGTAGCGGGAACGTACAATGAGCAGTTCTTC. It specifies CASSLSVAGTYNEQFF.

For the CDR3, the DNA is TGTGCCAGCAGCCAGACCCCCGAGGGCCCCCAGGAGACCCAGTACTTC. Protein: CASSQTPEGPQETQYF. The chain employs TRBV9 and TRBJ2-5; weak D call: TRBD2 (5 bases). The CDR3 runs to 16 residues. Trimming left V 4 bases short and J 5 bases short, with 21 bases between. CDR1 and CDR2 (germline): SGDLS, YYNGEE.

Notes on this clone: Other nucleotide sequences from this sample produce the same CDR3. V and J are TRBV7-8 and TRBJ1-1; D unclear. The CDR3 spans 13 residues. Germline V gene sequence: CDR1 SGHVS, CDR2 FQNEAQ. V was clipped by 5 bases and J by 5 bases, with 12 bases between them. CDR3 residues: CASSAQANTEAFF. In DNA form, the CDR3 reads TGTGCCAGCAGCGCGCAGGCAAATACTGAAGCTTTCTTT.

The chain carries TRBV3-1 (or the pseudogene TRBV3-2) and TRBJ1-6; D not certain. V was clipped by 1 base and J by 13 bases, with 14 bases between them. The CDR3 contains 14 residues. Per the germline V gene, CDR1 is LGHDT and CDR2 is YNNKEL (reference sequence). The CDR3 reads CASSQARSAGPLHF. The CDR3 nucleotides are TGTGCCAGCAGCCAAGCGAGGTCGGCTGGTCCCCTCCACTTT.

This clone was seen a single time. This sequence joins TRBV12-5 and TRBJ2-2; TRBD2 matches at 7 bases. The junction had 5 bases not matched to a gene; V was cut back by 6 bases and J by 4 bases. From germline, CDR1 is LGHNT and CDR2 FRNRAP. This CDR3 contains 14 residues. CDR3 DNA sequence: TGTGCTAGTGGCTTAGCGGGCGGCACCGGGGAGCTGTTTTTT. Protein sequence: CASGLAGGTGELFF. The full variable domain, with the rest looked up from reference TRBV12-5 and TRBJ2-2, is DARVTQTPRHKVTEMGQEVTMRCQPILGHNTVFWYRQTMMQGLELLAYFRNRAPLDDSGMPKDRFSAEMPDATLATLKIQPSEPRDSAVYFCASGLAGGTGELFFGEGSRLTVL.

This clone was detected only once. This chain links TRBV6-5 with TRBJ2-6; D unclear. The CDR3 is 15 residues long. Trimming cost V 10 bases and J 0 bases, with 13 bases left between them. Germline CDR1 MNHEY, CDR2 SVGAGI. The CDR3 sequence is CATMRSASGANVLTF. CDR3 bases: TGTGCCACCATGCGGTCCGCCTCTGGGGCCAACGTCCTGACTTTC.

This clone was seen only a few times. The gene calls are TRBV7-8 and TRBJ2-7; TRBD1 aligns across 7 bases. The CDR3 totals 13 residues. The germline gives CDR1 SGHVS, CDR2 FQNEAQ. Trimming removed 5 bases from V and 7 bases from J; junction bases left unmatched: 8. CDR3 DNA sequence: TGTGCCAGCAGCGCTGACAGGGCGAGGGAGCAGTACTTC. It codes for CASSADRAREQYF.

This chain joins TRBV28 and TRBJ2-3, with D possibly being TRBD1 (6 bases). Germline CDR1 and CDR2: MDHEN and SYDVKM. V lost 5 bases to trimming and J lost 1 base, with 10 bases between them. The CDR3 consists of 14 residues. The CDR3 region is CASSTRTGTDTQYF. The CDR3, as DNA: TGTGCCAGCAGTACCCGGACAGGCACAGATACGCAGTATTTT.

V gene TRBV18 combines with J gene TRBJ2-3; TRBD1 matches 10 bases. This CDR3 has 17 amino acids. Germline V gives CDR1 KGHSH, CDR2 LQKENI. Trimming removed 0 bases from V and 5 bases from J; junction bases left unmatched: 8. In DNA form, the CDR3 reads TGTGCCAGCTCACCACCTAGGGGACAGGGGAGTGGAGATACGCAGTATTTT. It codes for CASSPPRGQGSGDTQYF.

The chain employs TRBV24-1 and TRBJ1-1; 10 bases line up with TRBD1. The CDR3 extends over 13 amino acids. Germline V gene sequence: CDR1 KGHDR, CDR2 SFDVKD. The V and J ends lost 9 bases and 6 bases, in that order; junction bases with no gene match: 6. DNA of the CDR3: TGTGCCACCCGCGGACAGGGGGAGTCTGAAGCTTTCTTT. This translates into CATRGQGESEAFF.

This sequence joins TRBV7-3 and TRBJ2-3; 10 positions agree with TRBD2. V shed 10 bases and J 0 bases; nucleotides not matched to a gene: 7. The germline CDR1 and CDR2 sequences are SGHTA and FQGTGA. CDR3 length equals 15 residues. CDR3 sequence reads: CATSPTSGSTDTQYF. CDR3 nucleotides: TGTGCCACCTCGCCGACTAGCGGGAGCACAGATACGCAGTATTTT.

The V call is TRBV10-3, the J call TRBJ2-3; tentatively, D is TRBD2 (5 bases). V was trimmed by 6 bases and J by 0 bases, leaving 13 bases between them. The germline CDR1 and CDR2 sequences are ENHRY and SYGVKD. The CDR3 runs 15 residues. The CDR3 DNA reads TGTGCCATCAGCAGGACTTTAACTAGCACAGATACGCAGTATTTT. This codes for CAISRTLTSTDTQYF.